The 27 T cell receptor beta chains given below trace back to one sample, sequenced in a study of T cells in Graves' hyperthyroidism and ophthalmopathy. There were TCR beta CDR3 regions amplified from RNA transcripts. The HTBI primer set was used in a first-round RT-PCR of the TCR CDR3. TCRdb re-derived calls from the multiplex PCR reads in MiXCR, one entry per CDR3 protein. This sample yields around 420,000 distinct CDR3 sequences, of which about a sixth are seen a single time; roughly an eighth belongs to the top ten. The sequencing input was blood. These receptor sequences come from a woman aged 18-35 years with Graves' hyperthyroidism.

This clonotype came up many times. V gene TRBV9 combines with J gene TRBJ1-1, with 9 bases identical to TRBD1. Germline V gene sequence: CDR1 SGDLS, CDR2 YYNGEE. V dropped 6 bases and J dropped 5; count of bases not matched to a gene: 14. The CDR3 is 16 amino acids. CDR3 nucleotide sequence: TGTGCCAGCACGGGGGTCGGACAGGGGATGGGGACTGAAGCTTTCTTT. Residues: CASTGVGQGMGTEAFF.

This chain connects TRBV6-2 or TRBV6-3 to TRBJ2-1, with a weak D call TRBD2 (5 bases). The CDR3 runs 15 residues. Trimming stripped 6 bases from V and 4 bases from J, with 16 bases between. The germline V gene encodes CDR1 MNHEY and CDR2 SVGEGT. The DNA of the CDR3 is TGTGCCAGCAGGTTAACGGGGTCCTGGTACAATGAGCAGTTCTTC. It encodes CASRLTGSWYNEQFF.

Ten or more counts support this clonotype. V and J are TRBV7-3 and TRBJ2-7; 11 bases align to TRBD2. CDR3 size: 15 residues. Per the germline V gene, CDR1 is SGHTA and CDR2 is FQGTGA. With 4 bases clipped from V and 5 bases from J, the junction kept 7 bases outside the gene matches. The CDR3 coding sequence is TGTGCCAGCAGCTCTTCGGGACTAGCGGCCGACGAGCAGTACTTC. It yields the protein CASSSSGLAADEQYF. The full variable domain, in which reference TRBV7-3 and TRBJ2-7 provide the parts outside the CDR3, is GAGVSQTPSNKVTEKGKYVELRCDPISGHTALYWYRQSLGQGPEFLIYFQGTGAADDSGLPNDRFFAVRPEGSVSTLKIQRTERGDSAVYLCASSSSGLAADEQYFGPGTRLTVT.

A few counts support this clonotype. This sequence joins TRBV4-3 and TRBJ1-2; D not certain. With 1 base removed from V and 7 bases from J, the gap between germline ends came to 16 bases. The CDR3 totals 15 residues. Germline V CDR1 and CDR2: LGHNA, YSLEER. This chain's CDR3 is CASSQGRVSVSGYTF. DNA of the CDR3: TGCGCCAGCAGCCAAGGACGGGTCTCAGTTAGTGGCTACACCTTC.

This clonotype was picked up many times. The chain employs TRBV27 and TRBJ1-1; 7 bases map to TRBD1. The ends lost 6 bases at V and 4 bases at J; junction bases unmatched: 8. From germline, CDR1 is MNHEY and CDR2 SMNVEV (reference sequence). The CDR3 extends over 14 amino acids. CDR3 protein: CASRTGVGVTEAFF. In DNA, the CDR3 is TGTGCCAGCAGAACAGGGGTCGGGGTCACTGAAGCTTTCTTT.

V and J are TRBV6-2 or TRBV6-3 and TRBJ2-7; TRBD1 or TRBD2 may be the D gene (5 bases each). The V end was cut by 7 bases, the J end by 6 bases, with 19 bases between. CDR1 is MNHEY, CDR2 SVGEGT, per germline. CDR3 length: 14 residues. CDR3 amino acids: CASTWGWSGGEQYF. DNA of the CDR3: TGTGCCAGCACCTGGGGGTGGTCAGGCGGCGAGCAGTACTTC.

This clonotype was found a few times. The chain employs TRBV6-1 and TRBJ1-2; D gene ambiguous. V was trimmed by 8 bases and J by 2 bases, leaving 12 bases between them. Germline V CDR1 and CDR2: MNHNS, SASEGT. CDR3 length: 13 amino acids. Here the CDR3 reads CASSVGENYGYTF. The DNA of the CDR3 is TGTGCCAGCTCGGTGGGCGAAAACTATGGCTACACCTTC.

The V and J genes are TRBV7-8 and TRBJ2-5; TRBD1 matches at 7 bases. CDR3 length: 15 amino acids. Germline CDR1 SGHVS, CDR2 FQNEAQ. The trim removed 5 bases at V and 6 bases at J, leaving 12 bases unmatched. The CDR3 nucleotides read TGTGCCAGCAGCCCAGGGACAGAGCTGGGGAAGACCCAGTACTTC. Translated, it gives CASSPGTELGKTQYF.

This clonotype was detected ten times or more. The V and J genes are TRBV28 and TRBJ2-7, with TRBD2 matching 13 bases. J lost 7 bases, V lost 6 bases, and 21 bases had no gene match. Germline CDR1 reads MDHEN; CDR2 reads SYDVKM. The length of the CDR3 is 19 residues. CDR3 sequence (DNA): TGTGCCAGCAGGTCCTCCGAGACAGGGGGGACTAGCGGGGACACGGAGCAGTACTTC. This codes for CASRSSETGGTSGDTEQYF.

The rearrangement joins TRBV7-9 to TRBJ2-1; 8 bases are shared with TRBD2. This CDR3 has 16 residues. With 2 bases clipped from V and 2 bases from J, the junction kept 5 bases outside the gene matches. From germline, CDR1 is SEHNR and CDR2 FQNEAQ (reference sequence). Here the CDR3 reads CASSLLPGGTYNEQFF. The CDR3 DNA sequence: TGTGCCAGCAGCTTACTCCCGGGAGGGACCTACAATGAGCAGTTCTTC.

The CDR3 sequence is CASSQTGLAYNEQFF. The CDR3 DNA follows: TGTGCCAGCAGCCAAACGGGACTAGCGTACAATGAGCAGTTCTTC. The genes are TRBV3-1 and TRBJ2-1; 10 positions agree with TRBD2. There are 15 residues in the CDR3. V lost 2 bases, J lost 4 bases, and 2 bases stayed unmatched. CDR1 LGHDT and CDR2 YNNKEL come from the germline V gene (reference sequence).

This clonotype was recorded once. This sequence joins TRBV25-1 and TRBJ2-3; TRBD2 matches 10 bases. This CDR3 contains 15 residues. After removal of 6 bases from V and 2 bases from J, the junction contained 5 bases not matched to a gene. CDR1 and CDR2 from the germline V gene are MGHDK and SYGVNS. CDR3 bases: TGTGCCAGCAGCCAAGGACTAGCGGTCACAGATACGCAGTATTTT. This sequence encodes CASSQGLAVTDTQYF. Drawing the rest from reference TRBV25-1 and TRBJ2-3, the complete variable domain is EADIYQTPRYLVIGTGKKITLECSQTMGHDKMYWYQQDPGMELHLIHYSYGVNSTEKGDLSSESTVSRIRTEHFPLTLESARPSHTSQYLCASSQGLAVTDTQYFGPGTRLTVL.

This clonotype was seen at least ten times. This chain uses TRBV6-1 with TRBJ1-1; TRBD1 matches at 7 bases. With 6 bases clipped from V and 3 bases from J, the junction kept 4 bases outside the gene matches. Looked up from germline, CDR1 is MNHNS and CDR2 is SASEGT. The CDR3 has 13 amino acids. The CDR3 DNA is TGTGCCAGCAGCTGGACAGGCGACACTGAAGCTTTCTTT. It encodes CASSWTGDTEAFF.

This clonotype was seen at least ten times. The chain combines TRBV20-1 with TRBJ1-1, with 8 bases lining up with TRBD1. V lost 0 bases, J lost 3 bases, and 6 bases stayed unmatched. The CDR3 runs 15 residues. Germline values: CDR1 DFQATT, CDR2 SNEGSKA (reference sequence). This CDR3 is CSARDPGGSDTEAFF. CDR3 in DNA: TGCAGTGCTAGAGACCCAGGGGGCTCGGACACTGAAGCTTTCTTT.

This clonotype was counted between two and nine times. The CDR3 protein is CATSDPKGATDTQYF. The DNA of the CDR3 is TGTGCCACCAGTGATCCAAAGGGGGCGACAGATACGCAGTATTTT. The chain uses TRBV24-1 and TRBJ2-3; 7 bases are a match to TRBD1. Trimming at V came to 3 bases and at J to 3 bases, leaving 5 bases not matched to a gene. This CDR3 spans 15 amino acids. Germline CDR1 KGHDR, CDR2 SFDVKD.

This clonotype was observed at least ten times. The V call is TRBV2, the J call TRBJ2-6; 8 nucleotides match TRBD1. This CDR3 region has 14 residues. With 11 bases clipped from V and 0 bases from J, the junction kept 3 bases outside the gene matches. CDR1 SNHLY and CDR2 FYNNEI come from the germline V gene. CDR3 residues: CAWDRSSGANVLTF. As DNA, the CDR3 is TGTGCCTGGGACAGGTCCTCTGGGGCCAACGTCCTGACTTTC.

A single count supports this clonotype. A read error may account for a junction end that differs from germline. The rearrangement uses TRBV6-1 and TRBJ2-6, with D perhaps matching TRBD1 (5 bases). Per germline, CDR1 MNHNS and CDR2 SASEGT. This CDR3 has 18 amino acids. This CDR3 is CASSERQDGWSGANVPTF. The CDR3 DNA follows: TGTGCCAGCAGTGAAAGGCAGGATGGATGGTCTGGGGCCAACGTCCCGACTTTC.

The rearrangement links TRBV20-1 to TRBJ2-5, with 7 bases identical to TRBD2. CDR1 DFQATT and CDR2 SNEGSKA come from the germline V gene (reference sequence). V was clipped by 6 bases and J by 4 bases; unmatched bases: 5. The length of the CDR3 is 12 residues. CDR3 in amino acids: CSARLALETQYF. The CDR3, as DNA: TGCAGTGCGAGACTAGCCCTAGAGACCCAGTACTTC.

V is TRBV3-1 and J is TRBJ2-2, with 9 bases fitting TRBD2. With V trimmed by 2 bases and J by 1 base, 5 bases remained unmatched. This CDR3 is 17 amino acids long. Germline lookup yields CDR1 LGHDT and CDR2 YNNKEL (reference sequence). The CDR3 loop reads CASSQKAGGRNTGELFF. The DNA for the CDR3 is TGTGCCAGCAGCCAAAAAGCGGGAGGCCGGAACACCGGGGAGCTGTTTTTT. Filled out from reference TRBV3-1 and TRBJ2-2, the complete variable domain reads DTAVSQTPKYLVTQMGNDKSIKCEQNLGHDTMYWYKQDSKKFLKIMFSYNNKELIINETVPNRFSPKSPDKAHLNLHINSLELGDSAVYFCASSQKAGGRNTGELFFGEGSRLTVL.

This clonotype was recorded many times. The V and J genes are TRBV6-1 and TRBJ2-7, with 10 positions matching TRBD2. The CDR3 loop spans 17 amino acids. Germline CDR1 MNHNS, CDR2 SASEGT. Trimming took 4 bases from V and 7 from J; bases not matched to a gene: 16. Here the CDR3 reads CASSAQSVSGRAWEQYF. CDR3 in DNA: TGTGCCAGCAGTGCCCAATCTGTGAGCGGGAGGGCCTGGGAGCAGTACTTC.

The CDR3 region is CSAEKPMLAKNIQYF. In nucleotides, the CDR3 is TGCAGCGCCGAGAAACCCATGCTAGCCAAAAACATTCAGTACTTC. J is TRBJ2-4 and V is TRBV29-1, with unresolved D. Germline assignment: CDR1 SQVTM and CDR2 ANQGSEA. The CDR3 is 15 amino acids. Trimming left V 7 bases short and J 0 bases short, with 16 bases between. The variable domain in full, with the rest retrieved from reference TRBV29-1 and TRBJ2-4, is SAVISQKPSRDICQRGTSLTIQCQVDSQVTMMFWYRQQPGQSLTLIATANQGSEATYESGFVIDKFPISRPNLTFSTLTVSNMSPEDSSIYLCSAEKPMLAKNIQYFGAGTRLSVL.

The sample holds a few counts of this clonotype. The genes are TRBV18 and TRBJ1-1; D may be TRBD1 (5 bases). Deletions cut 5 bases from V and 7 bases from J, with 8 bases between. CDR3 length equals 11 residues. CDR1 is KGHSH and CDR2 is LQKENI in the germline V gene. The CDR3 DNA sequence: TGTGCCAGCTCAGTTGACAGTGAAGCTTTCTTT. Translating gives CASSVDSEAFF.

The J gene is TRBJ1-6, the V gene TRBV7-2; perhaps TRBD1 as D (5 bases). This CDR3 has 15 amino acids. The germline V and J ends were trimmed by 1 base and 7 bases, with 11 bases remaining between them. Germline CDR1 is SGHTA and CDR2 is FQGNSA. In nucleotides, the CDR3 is TGTGCCAGCAGCTTAGGGGCAGGGAACAATTCACCCCTCCACTTT. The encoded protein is CASSLGAGNNSPLHF.

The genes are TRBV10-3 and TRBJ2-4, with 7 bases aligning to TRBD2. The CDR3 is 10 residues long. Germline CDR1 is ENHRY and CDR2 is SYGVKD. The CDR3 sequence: CAVGGNIQYF. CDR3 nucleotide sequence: TGTGCGGTGGGGGGGAACATTCAGTACTTC.

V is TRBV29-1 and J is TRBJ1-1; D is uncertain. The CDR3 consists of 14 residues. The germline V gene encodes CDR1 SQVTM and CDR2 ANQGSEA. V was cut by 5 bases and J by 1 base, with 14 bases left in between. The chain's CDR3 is CSVMGSTTNTEAFF. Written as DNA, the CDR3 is TGCAGCGTTATGGGTAGTACTACGAACACTGAAGCTTTCTTT.

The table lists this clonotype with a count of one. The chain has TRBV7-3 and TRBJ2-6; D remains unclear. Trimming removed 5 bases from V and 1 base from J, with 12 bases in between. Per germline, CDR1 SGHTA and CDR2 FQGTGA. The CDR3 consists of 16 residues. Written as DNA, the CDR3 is TGTGCCAGCAGCCCACCCCCGAATTCTGGGGCCAACGTCCTGACTTTC. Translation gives CASSPPPNSGANVLTF.

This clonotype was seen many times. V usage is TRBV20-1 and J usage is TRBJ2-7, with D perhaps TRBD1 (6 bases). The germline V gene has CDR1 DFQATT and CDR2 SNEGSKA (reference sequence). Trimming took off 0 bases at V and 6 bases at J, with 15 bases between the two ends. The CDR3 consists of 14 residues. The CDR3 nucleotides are TGCAGTGCTAGAGATCCAGACAGGTGGGGCGAGCAGTACTTC. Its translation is CSARDPDRWGEQYF.